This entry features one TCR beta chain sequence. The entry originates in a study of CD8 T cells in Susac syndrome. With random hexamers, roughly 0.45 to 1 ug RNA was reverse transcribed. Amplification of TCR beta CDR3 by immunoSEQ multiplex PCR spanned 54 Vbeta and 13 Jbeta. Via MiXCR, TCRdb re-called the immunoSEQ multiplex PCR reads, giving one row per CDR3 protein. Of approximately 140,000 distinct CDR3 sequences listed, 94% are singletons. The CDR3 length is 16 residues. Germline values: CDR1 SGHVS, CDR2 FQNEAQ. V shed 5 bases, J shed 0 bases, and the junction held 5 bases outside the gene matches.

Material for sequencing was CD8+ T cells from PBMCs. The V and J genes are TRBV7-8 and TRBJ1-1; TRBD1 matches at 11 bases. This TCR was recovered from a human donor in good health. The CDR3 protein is CASSTDRGPMNTEAFF. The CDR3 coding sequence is TGTGCCAGCAGCACGGACAGGGGGCCCATGAACACTGAAGCTTTCTTT.